The 18 T cell receptor beta chains given below trace back to one sample, sequenced in a study of shared clonotypes between healthy human individuals. The repertoire was sequenced with immunoSEQ multiplex PCR; TCRdb's copy has only in-frame clones and lacks some. Counted here are over 850,000 clones, approximately 80% occurring once; the ten biggest clones make up 0.4% to 0.55%. Specimen: memory CD4+ T cells from PBMCs. Subset specified: CD45RA-negative fraction. The receptor source for this set is a man aged 18 to 29 in good health. Some clones in this sample may be carry-over from other donors' samples.

This sequence joins TRBV9 and TRBJ1-4; 10 bases map to TRBD1. Per the germline V gene, CDR1 is SGDLS and CDR2 is YYNGEE. There are 16 residues in the CDR3. Germline trimming cut 4 bases from V and 7 bases from J; bases unmatched to any gene: 10. The CDR3 reads CASSPGSGTGVEKLFF. In nucleotides, the CDR3 is TGTGCCAGCAGCCCGGGAAGTGGGACAGGGGTTGAAAAACTGTTTTTT.

The chain joins TRBV5-1 to TRBJ2-1, with 9 bases that match TRBD1. J was trimmed by 6 bases and V by 3 bases; bases with no gene match: 7. CDR1 and CDR2 (germline): SGHRS, YFSETQ. The CDR3 is made up of 15 amino acids. The CDR3 region has the DNA TGCGCCAGCAGCTCGGACAGGGGATCTGTCAATGAGCAGTTCTTC. As protein: CASSSDRGSVNEQFF.

The rearrangement joins TRBV2 to TRBJ2-1, with 10 bases that match TRBD2. Germline V lookup: CDR1 SNHLY, CDR2 FYNNEI. This CDR3 spans 16 amino acids. V dropped 6 bases and J dropped 4; count of bases not matched to a gene: 9. The chain's CDR3 is CASSLIGTSDYNEQFF. The DNA of the CDR3 is TGTGCCAGCAGCCTAATCGGGACTAGCGATTACAATGAGCAGTTCTTC.

The chain's CDR3 is CSAPWGGGLQFF. In DNA form, the CDR3 reads TGCAGCGCCCCCTGGGGAGGGGGGCTGCAGTTCTTC. This chain connects TRBV29-1 to TRBJ2-1; D is perhaps TRBD2 (7 bases). Trimming pared 7 bases from V and 12 bases from J, leaving 19 bases between. CDR3 length: 12 residues. Germline V gene lookup returns CDR1 SQVTM and CDR2 ANQGSEA.

The chain joins TRBV19 to TRBJ1-3; perhaps TRBD1 as D (6 bases). CDR1 and CDR2 (germline): LNHDA, SQIVND (reference sequence). The CDR3 is made up of 17 amino acids. V lost 6 bases and J lost 0, with 18 bases in between. The CDR3: CASRDGTSPSSGNTIYF. CDR3 coding DNA: TGTGCCAGTAGGGACGGGACATCACCTAGCTCTGGAAACACCATATATTTT.

The V call is TRBV7-2, the J call TRBJ2-1; D is perhaps TRBD2 (5 bases). Germline V gives CDR1 SGHTA, CDR2 FQGNSA. V gave up 2 bases and J gave up 6 bases, with 11 bases separating them. The CDR3 is 14 amino acids. The CDR3 DNA follows: TGTGCCAGCAGCTTAATCCCGGCGGGCAATGAGCAGTTCTTC. Its protein is CASSLIPAGNEQFF.

The rearrangement links TRBV5-1 to TRBJ2-1; D is unclear. The CDR3 is 14 residues long. The V end was cut by 5 bases, the J end by 0 bases, with 9 bases between. Germline loops: CDR1 SGHRS, CDR2 YFSETQ. The DNA for the CDR3 is TGCGCCAGCAGAAATTCGGGCTCCTACAATGAGCAGTTCTTC. Protein: CASRNSGSYNEQFF.

This clone showed up many times. This chain links TRBV5-6 with TRBJ2-7; no reliable D call. This CDR3 comprises 15 residues. The V end lost 2 bases, the J end lost 1 base, and 13 bases lay between the germline ends. Germline CDR1 SGHDT, CDR2 YYEEEE. CDR3 DNA sequence: TGTGCCAGCAGCTTTCGAAAAGGGCTGTCCTACGAGCAGTACTTC. As protein: CASSFRKGLSYEQYF.

The chain joins TRBV9 to TRBJ2-7; the match to TRBD2 covers 7 bases. The V gene end was trimmed by 4 bases and the J gene end by 2 bases; junction bases not matched to a gene: 6. There are 14 residues in the CDR3. Germline V lookup: CDR1 SGDLS, CDR2 YYNGEE. This CDR3 reads CASSRSGFTYEQYF. The CDR3 nucleotides are TGTGCCAGCAGCCGTAGCGGGTTTACCTACGAGCAGTACTTC.

V and J are TRBV4-1 and TRBJ1-5; D gene unclear. Trimming took 4 bases from V and 1 from J, leaving 11 bases between them. Germline CDR1 is MGHRA and CDR2 is YSYEKL. The CDR3 runs to 15 residues. The CDR3 reads CASSPRGQSNQPQHF. CDR3 DNA sequence: TGCGCCAGCAGCCCCCGAGGGCAGAGCAATCAGCCCCAGCATTTT.

The gene calls are TRBV5-1 and TRBJ1-5, with D possibly being TRBD1 (5 bases). Trimming removed 4 bases from V and 9 bases from J, with 14 bases in between. Germline CDR1 and CDR2: SGHRS and YFSETQ. This CDR3 comprises 13 residues. CDR3 nucleotide sequence: TGCGCCAGCAGCAGTGACCCAAGGGGGCCCCAGCATTTT. Protein: CASSSDPRGPQHF.

The rearrangement joins TRBV28 to TRBJ2-5; TRBD2 agrees at 7 bases. The CDR3 consists of 14 residues. With 5 bases clipped from V and 14 bases from J, the junction kept 17 bases outside the gene matches. CDR1 and CDR2 (germline): MDHEN, SYDVKM. The CDR3: CASSNEDALAAPYF. As DNA, the CDR3 is TGTGCCAGCAGTAACGAAGACGCCCTAGCGGCCCCATACTTC.

The chain employs TRBV7-9 and TRBJ1-2; possible D gene TRBD1, 5 bases. The germline gives CDR1 SEHNR, CDR2 FQNEAQ (reference sequence). V was shortened by 2 bases and J by 0 bases, with 13 bases between the two germline ends. This CDR3 spans 16 amino acids. The chain's CDR3 is CASSLRAGITNYGYTF. The DNA of the CDR3 is TGTGCCAGCAGCTTAAGGGCAGGGATAACTAACTATGGCTACACCTTC.

The rearrangement uses TRBV30 and TRBJ2-7, with 8 bases that match TRBD2. From germline, CDR1 is GTSNPN and CDR2 SVGIG (reference sequence). Unmatched junction bases numbered 1, after V lost 5 bases and J lost 1 base. There are 12 residues in the CDR3. CDR3 amino acids: CAWVAGSYEQYF. The DNA of the CDR3 is TGTGCCTGGGTAGCGGGGTCCTACGAGCAGTACTTC. The complete variable domain, with remaining parts taken from reference TRBV30 and TRBJ2-7, reads SQTIHQWPATLVQPVGSPLSLECTVEGTSNPNLYWYRQAAGRGLQLLFYSVGIGQISSEVPQNLSASRPQDRQFILSSKKLLLSDSGFYLCAWVAGSYEQYFGPGTRLTVT.

This clone came up a few times. The chain is built from TRBV5-6 and TRBJ2-7, with 8 positions matching TRBD1. This CDR3 spans 14 amino acids. Germline loops: CDR1 SGHDT, CDR2 YYEEEE. J lost 1 base, V lost 5 bases, and 5 bases had no gene match. The CDR3 region is CASRRGQGSYEQYF. For the CDR3, the DNA is TGTGCCAGCAGACGAGGACAGGGATCCTACGAGCAGTACTTC.

This sequence joins TRBV5-4 and TRBJ1-2; weak D call: TRBD1 (6 bases). This CDR3 spans 12 amino acids. V was pared by 3 bases and J by 7 bases, with 10 bases between. The V gene's germline CDR1 is SGHNT and CDR2 YYREEE (reference sequence). CDR3 in DNA: TGTGCCAGCAGCTACAGGGTGGGTGGCTACACCTTC. This translates into CASSYRVGGYTF.

A single count supports this clone. V usage is TRBV2 and J usage is TRBJ2-1, with D unresolved. The ends were cut back, 5 bases at V and 7 bases at J, with 9 bases in the middle. The germline V gene encodes CDR1 SNHLY and CDR2 FYNNEI. The CDR3 contains 12 residues. For the CDR3, the DNA is TGTGCCAGCAGTCTCGAAAGAAATGAGCAGTTCTTC. It yields the protein CASSLERNEQFF.

The genes are TRBV25-1 and TRBJ2-5; D not resolved. The DNA end is a closer match to TRBJ2-7, so the J assignment may be wrong. The CDR3 consists of 13 residues. The germline gives CDR1 MGHDK, CDR2 SYGVNS. DNA for the CDR3: TGTGCCAGCAGTAGTTCCCGGTCCTACGAGCAGTACTTC. This encodes CASSSSRSYEQYF.